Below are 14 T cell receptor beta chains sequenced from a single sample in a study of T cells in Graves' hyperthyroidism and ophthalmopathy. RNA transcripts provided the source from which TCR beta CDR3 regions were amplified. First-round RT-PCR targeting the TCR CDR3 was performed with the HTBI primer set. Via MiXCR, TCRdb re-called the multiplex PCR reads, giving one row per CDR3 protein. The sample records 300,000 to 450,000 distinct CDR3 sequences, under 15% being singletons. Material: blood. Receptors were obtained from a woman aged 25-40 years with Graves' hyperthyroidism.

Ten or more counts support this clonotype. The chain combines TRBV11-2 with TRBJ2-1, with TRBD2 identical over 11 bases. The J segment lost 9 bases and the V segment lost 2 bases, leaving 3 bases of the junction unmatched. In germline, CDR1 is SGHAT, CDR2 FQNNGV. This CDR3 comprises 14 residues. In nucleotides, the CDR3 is TGTGCCAGCAGCTTACTAGCGGGAGGCACTGAGCAGTTCTTC. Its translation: CASSLLAGGTEQFF.

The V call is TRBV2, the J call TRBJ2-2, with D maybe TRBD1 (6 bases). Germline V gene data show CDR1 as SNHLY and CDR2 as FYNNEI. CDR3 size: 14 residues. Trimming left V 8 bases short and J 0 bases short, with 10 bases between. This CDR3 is CASEKGANTGELFF. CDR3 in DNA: TGTGCCAGCGAGAAGGGGGCGAACACCGGGGAGCTGTTTTTT. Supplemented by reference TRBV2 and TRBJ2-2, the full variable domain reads EPEVTQTPSHQVTQMGQEVILRCVPISNHLYFYWYRQILGQKVEFLVSFYNNEISEKSEIFDDQFSVERPDGSNFTLKIRSTKLEDSAMYFCASEKGANTGELFFGEGSRLTVL.

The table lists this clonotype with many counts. The CDR3, as DNA: TGTGCCAGCAGCCTCCAAGCCCAAGGAGGTTATGGCTACACCTTC. It translates to CASSLQAQGGYGYTF. The chain links TRBV28 to TRBJ1-2; D ambiguous. The germline V gene encodes CDR1 MDHEN and CDR2 SYDVKM. The V and J ends lost 6 bases and 5 bases respectively, with 19 bases between them. The CDR3 loop spans 15 amino acids.

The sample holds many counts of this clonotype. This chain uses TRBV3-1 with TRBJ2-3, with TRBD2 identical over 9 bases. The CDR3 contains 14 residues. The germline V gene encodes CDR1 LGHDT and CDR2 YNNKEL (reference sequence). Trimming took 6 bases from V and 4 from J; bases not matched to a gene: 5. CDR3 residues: CASRQGTSPDTQYF. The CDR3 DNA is TGTGCCAGCAGGCAGGGGACTAGCCCAGATACGCAGTATTTT.

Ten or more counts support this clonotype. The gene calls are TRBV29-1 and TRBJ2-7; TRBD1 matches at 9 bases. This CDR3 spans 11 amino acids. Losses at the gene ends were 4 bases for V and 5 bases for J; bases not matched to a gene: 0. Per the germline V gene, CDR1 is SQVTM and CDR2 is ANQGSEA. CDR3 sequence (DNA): TGCAGCGTTGGGACAGGGGACGAGCAGTACTTC. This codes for CSVGTGDEQYF.

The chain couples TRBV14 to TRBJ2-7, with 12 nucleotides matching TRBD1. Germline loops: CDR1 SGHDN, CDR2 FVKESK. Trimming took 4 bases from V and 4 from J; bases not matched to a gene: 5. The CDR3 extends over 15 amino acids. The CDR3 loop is CASSRGTGGKYEQYF. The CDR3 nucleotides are TGTGCCAGCAGCCGGGGGACAGGGGGCAAGTACGAGCAGTACTTC.

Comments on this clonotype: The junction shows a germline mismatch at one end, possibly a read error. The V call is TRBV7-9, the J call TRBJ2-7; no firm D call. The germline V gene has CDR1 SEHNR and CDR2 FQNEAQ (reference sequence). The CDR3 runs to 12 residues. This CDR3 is CASSLAGYGQYF. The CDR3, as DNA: TGTGCCAGCAGCTTAGCTGGGTACGGGCAGTACTTC.

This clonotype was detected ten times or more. The CDR3 protein is CASSHRQGTPAEGQFF. The DNA for the CDR3 is TGCGCCAGCAGCCACCGACAGGGCACCCCGGCGGAGGGGCAGTTCTTC. This sequence joins TRBV5-1 and TRBJ2-1, with D perhaps TRBD1 (7 bases). This CDR3 is built from 16 residues. The germline V and J ends were trimmed by 4 bases and 12 bases, with 26 bases remaining between them. CDR1 is SGHRS and CDR2 is YFSETQ in the germline V gene.

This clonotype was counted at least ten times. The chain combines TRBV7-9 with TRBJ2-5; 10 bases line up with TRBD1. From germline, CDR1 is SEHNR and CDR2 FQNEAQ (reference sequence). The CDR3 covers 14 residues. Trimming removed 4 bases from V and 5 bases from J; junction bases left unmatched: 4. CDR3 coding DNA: TGTGCCAGCAGCTACGACAGGGGGCGGGAGACCCAGTACTTC. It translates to CASSYDRGRETQYF. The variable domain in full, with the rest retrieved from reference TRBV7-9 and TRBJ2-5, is DTGVSQNPRHKITKRGQNVTFRCDPISEHNRLYWYRQTLGQGPEFLTYFQNEAQLEKSRLLSDRFSAERPKGSFSTLEIQRTEQGDSAMYLCASSYDRGRETQYFGPGTRLLVL.

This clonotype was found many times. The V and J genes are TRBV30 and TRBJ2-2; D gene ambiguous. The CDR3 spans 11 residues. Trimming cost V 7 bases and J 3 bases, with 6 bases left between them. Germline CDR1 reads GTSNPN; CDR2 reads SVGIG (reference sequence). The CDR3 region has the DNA TGTGCCTCCTCTTACACCGGGGAGCTGTTTTTT. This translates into CASSYTGELFF. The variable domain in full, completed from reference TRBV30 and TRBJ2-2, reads SQTIHQWPATLVQPVGSPLSLECTVEGTSNPNLYWYRQAAGRGLQLLFYSVGIGQISSEVPQNLSASRPQDRQFILSSKKLLLSDSGFYLCASSYTGELFFGEGSRLTVL.

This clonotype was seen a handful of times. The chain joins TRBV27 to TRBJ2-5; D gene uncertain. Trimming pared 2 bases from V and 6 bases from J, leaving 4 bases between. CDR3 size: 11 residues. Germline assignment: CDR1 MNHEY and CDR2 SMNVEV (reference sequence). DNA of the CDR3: TGTGCCAGCAGTTTAATTCAGACCCAGTACTTC. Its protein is CASSLIQTQYF.

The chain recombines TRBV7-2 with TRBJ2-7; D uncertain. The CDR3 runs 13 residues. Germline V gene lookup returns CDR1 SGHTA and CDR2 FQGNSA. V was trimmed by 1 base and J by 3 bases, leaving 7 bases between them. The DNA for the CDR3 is TGTGCCAGCAGCTTAGTTTCCTACTACGAGCAGTACTTC. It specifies CASSLVSYYEQYF.

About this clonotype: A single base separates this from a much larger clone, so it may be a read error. The CDR3 sequence is CASRDRERETQYF. In DNA, the CDR3 is TGTGCCAGCAGGGACAGGGAGCGAGAGACCCAGTACTTC. V and J are TRBV2 and TRBJ2-5; 8 bases are shared with TRBD1. After removal of 6 bases from V and 4 bases from J, the junction contained 4 bases not matched to a gene. The germline CDR1 and CDR2 sequences are SNHLY and FYNNEI. The CDR3 length is 13 residues.

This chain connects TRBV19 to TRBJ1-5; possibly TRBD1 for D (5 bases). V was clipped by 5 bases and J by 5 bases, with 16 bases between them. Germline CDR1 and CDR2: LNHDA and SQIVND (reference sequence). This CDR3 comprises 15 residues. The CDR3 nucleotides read TGTGCCAGTAGTGGAGGGGCAGGTGGGGATCAGCCCCAGCATTTT. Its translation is CASSGGAGGDQPQHF.